The 25 T cell receptor beta chains listed next were all sequenced from one sample in a study of molecular identifiers for immune sequencing clone quantification. TCRdb independently ran MiXCR on the PCR reads; one entry per CDR3 protein. The sample lists hundreds of thousands of distinct CDR3 sequences, roughly 23% occurring once. Sequencing was performed on naive CD8+ T cells from blood, with Jurkat cell RNA spiked in. Noted subset: FACS-sorted CD8+CD4-CCR7+CD45RA+ naive T cells. Receptors originate from a human donor in good health. Some libraries in this study had Jurkat cell RNA spiked in.

As to this clonotype: The junction departs from the called germline gene at one end, perhaps through a read error. The chain is built from TRBV7-9 and TRBJ2-6; TRBD1 might be the D (6 bases). Germline loops: CDR1 SEHNR, CDR2 FQNEAQ (reference sequence). This CDR3 is 18 amino acids long. Here the CDR3 DNA reads TGTGCCAGCAGCTTATCGGCAGGGGCCCGCTCTGGGGCCAACGTCCTGGCTTTC. Amino acids: CASSLSAGARSGANVLAF.

For this clonotype: A much larger clone lies one base from this, so it may be a read error. The chain links TRBV6-5 to TRBJ1-5, with D possibly matching TRBD1 (5 bases). This CDR3 has 17 residues. Germline V gene lookup returns CDR1 MNHEY and CDR2 SVGAGI. The CDR3 sequence: CGSSSYSWTSGVGAQHF. The CDR3 coding sequence is TGTGGCAGCAGTTCCTACTCCTGGACATCGGGGGTCGGGGCCCAGCATTTT.

This clonotype was found many times. The chain has TRBV25-1 and TRBJ2-7; TRBD1 matches at 8 bases. The CDR3 loop spans 12 amino acids. J gave up 2 bases and V 8 bases, and 2 bases lay outside the gene matches. CDR1 and CDR2 (germline): MGHDK, SYGVNS. CDR3 sequence: CASGGQAYEQYF. The CDR3 coding sequence is TGTGCCAGCGGGGGACAGGCCTACGAGCAGTACTTC.

There are many counts of this clonotype. The chain's CDR3 is CASSYRLDASTSNQPQHF. The DNA of the CDR3 is TGTGCCAGCAGTTACCGCCTGGATGCGAGTACTAGCAATCAGCCCCAGCATTTT. The chain recombines TRBV6-2 or TRBV6-3 with TRBJ1-5; D is ambiguous. V lost 2 bases to trimming and J lost 0 bases, with 17 bases between them. CDR3 size: 18 residues. Germline V gene sequence: CDR1 MNHEY, CDR2 SVGEGT.

A few counts support this clonotype. The chain employs TRBV20-1 and TRBJ1-2; no definite D call. Germline-derived CDR1 and CDR2 are DFQATT and SNEGSKA (reference sequence). This CDR3 contains 11 residues. V lost 3 bases and J lost 4, with 6 bases in between. The CDR3 DNA reads TGCAGTGCTAGGGAGTTCTATGGCTACACCTTC. This encodes CSAREFYGYTF.

The rearrangement links TRBV5-4 to TRBJ1-3; D is possibly TRBD1 (5 bases). The V end lost 4 bases, the J end lost 2 bases, and 13 bases lay between the germline ends. The CDR3 loop spans 15 amino acids. CDR1 is SGHNT and CDR2 is YYREEE in the germline V gene (reference sequence). The CDR3 DNA is TGTGCCAGCAGCGGGGGGGTGAACCCTGGAAACACCATATATTTT. It translates to CASSGGVNPGNTIYF.

This clonotype has a handful of counts. This rearrangement joins TRBV27 to TRBJ1-5; TRBD1 aligns across 8 bases. Germline CDR1 MNHEY, CDR2 SMNVEV (reference sequence). Germline trimming cut 5 bases from V and 3 bases from J; bases unmatched to any gene: 3. The CDR3 contains 14 residues. The CDR3 coding sequence is TGTGCCAGCAGTCAGACAGGGGACAATCAGCCCCAGCATTTT. Protein product: CASSQTGDNQPQHF.

As to this clonotype: This may stem from a read error, because a much larger clone lies one nucleotide away. Because it lacks the conserved phenylalanine or tryptophan at the end, this CDR3 is likely a read error. CDR3 nucleotides: TGCGCCAGCAGCCAAGATGGGGCCCCGTATCAGGGCCTGAACACAGATACGCAGTATTCT. It yields the protein CASSQDGAPYQGLNTDTQYS. The gene calls are TRBV4-3 and TRBJ2-3; D is perhaps TRBD1 (5 bases). Germline V gene data show CDR1 as LGHNA and CDR2 as YSLEER. V was shortened by 0 bases and J by 2 bases, with 24 bases between the two germline ends. CDR3 size: 20 residues.

A few counts support this clonotype. The J gene is TRBJ2-7, the V gene TRBV12-3 or TRBV12-4; 8 bases agree with TRBD2. The ends lost 3 bases at V and 6 bases at J; junction bases unmatched: 7. This CDR3 contains 14 residues. CDR3 in DNA: TGTGCCAGCAGTTTCTCGGGGGGGCGGGGCGAGCAGTACTTC. Translated, it gives CASSFSGGRGEQYF.

This clonotype was detected many times. V and J are TRBV7-9 and TRBJ2-1, with D hard to call. This CDR3 comprises 11 residues. CDR1 is SEHNR and CDR2 is FQNEAQ in the germline V gene (reference sequence). V was cut by 5 bases and J by 7 bases, with 6 bases left in between. The CDR3 sequence: CASSHGNEQFF. The CDR3 DNA sequence: TGTGCCAGCAGCCATGGGAATGAGCAGTTCTTC.

Turning to this clonotype: A junction end diverges from the germline sequence, so it may reflect a read error. The V call is TRBV27, the J call TRBJ1-1; TRBD1 matches 10 bases. The CDR3 covers 14 residues. The germline V gene has CDR1 MNHEY and CDR2 SMNVEV (reference sequence). This chain's CDR3 is CASSLDRGVTEVFF. The CDR3 DNA sequence: TGTGCCAGCAGTCTGGACAGGGGGGTCACTGAAGTTTTCTTT.

The V and J genes are TRBV19 and TRBJ2-7; 8 bases are shared with TRBD2. CDR3 length equals 12 residues. Germline CDR1 and CDR2: LNHDA and SQIVND (reference sequence). V was clipped by 8 bases and J by 5 bases; unmatched bases: 5. The CDR3: CASGSGSHEQYF. CDR3 sequence (DNA): TGTGCCAGTGGAAGCGGGAGCCACGAGCAGTACTTC.

This clonotype was detected only a few times. The chain uses TRBV4-1 and TRBJ1-1; D might be TRBD1 (5 bases). This CDR3 region has 15 residues. V was trimmed by 4 bases and J by 1 base, leaving 13 bases between them. Germline lookup yields CDR1 MGHRA and CDR2 YSYEKL. Written as DNA, the CDR3 is TGCGCCAGCAGCCCCCTAGGGACGGCGAACACTGAAGCTTTCTTT. It translates to CASSPLGTANTEAFF.

This clonotype was seen many times. V and J are TRBV2 and TRBJ2-7; 9 nucleotides line up with TRBD2. The germline V gene has CDR1 SNHLY and CDR2 FYNNEI. Trimming at V came to 1 base and at J to 3 bases, leaving 1 base not matched to a gene. This CDR3 comprises 14 residues. CDR3 coding DNA: TGTGCCAGCAGTGAAGTAGCGGGGGACTACGAGCAGTACTTC. Protein: CASSEVAGDYEQYF.

The J gene is TRBJ2-7, the V gene TRBV27, with D possibly TRBD1 on 5 matching bases. This CDR3 is 15 amino acids long. Germline-derived CDR1 and CDR2 are MNHEY and SMNVEV (reference sequence). V lost 3 bases and J 1 base, leaving 13 bases between the germline ends. The CDR3 sequence is CASSFGAGPSYEQYF. As DNA, the CDR3 is TGTGCCAGCAGTTTTGGGGCAGGGCCTTCCTACGAGCAGTACTTC.

This clonotype was picked up a small number of times. The V and J genes are TRBV7-9 and TRBJ2-7, with D possibly matching TRBD2 (6 bases). Looked up from germline, CDR1 is SEHNR and CDR2 is FQNEAQ (reference sequence). This CDR3 region has 15 residues. The germline V and J ends were trimmed by 1 base and 3 bases, with 13 bases remaining between them. CDR3 loop: CASSLGSGTLYEQYF. Here the CDR3 DNA reads TGTGCCAGCAGCTTAGGCTCCGGGACTCTCTACGAGCAGTACTTC.

This clonotype was observed at least ten times. This chain connects TRBV9 to TRBJ1-1; tentatively, D is TRBD1 (5 bases). The germline V and J ends were trimmed by 4 bases and 2 bases, with 15 bases remaining between them. CDR1 SGDLS and CDR2 YYNGEE come from the germline V gene. The CDR3 runs to 15 residues. CDR3 DNA: TGTGCCAGCAGCCCCACGGGACCTTTTAACACTGAAGCTTTCTTT. Amino acid sequence: CASSPTGPFNTEAFF.

This clonotype was detected ten times or more. The chain combines TRBV13 with TRBJ2-7; 8 positions agree with TRBD1. The CDR3 loop spans 15 amino acids. The V gene end was trimmed by 5 bases and the J gene end by 4 bases; junction bases not matched to a gene: 10. CDR1 PRHDT and CDR2 FYEKMQ come from the germline V gene (reference sequence). The CDR3 is CASSPPGRGLYEQYF. DNA for the CDR3: TGTGCCAGCAGCCCGCCCGGCAGGGGGCTGTACGAGCAGTACTTC. The variable domain in full, completed from reference TRBV13 and TRBJ2-7, reads AAGVIQSPRHLIKEKRETATLKCYPIPRHDTVYWYQQGPGQDPQFLISFYEKMQSDKGSIPDRFSAQQFSDYHSELNMSSLELGDSALYFCASSPPGRGLYEQYFGPGTRLTVT.

This clonotype was counted at least ten times. The genes are TRBV27 and TRBJ2-7, with D tentatively TRBD2 (5 bases). This CDR3 contains 14 residues. The ends were cut back, 5 bases at V and 7 bases at J, with 18 bases in the middle. The V gene's germline CDR1 is MNHEY and CDR2 SMNVEV (reference sequence). The CDR3 reads CASSTSSGSGEQYF. The CDR3 DNA follows: TGTGCCAGCAGTACCTCATCGGGGTCGGGGGAGCAGTACTTC.

This chain uses TRBV4-1 with TRBJ2-1; D remains ambiguous. Trimming took off 2 bases at V and 0 bases at J, with 8 bases between the two ends. Germline CDR1 is MGHRA and CDR2 is YSYEKL. The CDR3 spans 15 residues. This CDR3 reads CASSQTVSSYNEQFF. The DNA for the CDR3 is TGCGCCAGCAGCCAAACAGTGAGCTCCTACAATGAGCAGTTCTTC.

This clonotype was seen once. At one end, the junction sequence differs from germline, possibly due to a read error. This sequence joins TRBV30 and TRBJ2-7; D is uncertain. The CDR3 consists of 11 residues. Germline CDR1 reads GTSNPN; CDR2 reads SVGIG (reference sequence). The CDR3 spells CAWSEAYKQYF. The CDR3 bases are TGTGCCTGGAGTGAGGCCTACAAGCAGTACTTC.

This clonotype came up many times. The rearrangement links TRBV27 to TRBJ1-1, with TRBD1 matching 10 bases. Looked up from germline, CDR1 is MNHEY and CDR2 is SMNVEV (reference sequence). CDR3 length: 15 amino acids. Unmatched junction bases numbered 8, after V lost 5 bases and J lost 5 bases. The CDR3 DNA reads as TGTGCCAGCAGTCAAAGACAGGGGGCGAGTACTGAAGCTTTCTTT. Its translation: CASSQRQGASTEAFF.

Turning to this clonotype: This clone may be a read error of a much larger clone one base away. No conserved phenylalanine or tryptophan is present at the end of the CDR3, so a read error is the likely explanation. CDR3 coding DNA: TGTGCCAGCAGTTACATTGGAAGGGGGGACACAGATACGCAGTATTCT. Its protein is CASSYIGRGDTDTQYS. The chain combines TRBV6-5 with TRBJ2-3; D is tentatively TRBD1 or TRBD2 (6 bases each). V lost 2 bases, J lost 2 bases, and 14 bases lay in between. This CDR3 is built from 16 residues. Germline V CDR1 and CDR2: MNHEY, SVGAGI.

Points on this clonotype: Given a much more abundant clone one base away, this may be a read error. The rearrangement uses TRBV12-3 or TRBV12-4 and TRBJ1-1; D gene unclear. The CDR3 is made up of 13 amino acids. Trimming cost V 1 base and J 6 bases, with 9 bases left between them. The CDR3 bases are TGTGCCAGCAGTTTAGAGAGATACGCTGAAGCTTTCTTT. This translates into CASSLERYAEAFF.

About this clonotype: It may be a read error: a sequence one base away is much more abundant. V is TRBV20-1 and J is TRBJ2-4, with 9 bases matching TRBD1. The germline V gene encodes CDR1 DFQATT and CDR2 SNEGSKA (reference sequence). The CDR3 has 21 residues. The CDR3 loop reads CGARDLLGQGFSLPLGNIQYF. CDR3 DNA: TGCGGTGCTAGAGATCTTTTAGGACAGGGGTTTAGTTTGCCCTTGGGAAACATTCAGTACTTC.